This T cell receptor (beta chain) was profiled in a study of memory CD8 T cells in hepatitis C reinfection. Study details: HCV reinfection: RNA-positive following two negative tests at least 60 days apart.

Germline V lookup: CDR1 MDHEN, CDR2 SYDVKM. The CDR3 covers 16 residues. J was trimmed by 3 bases and V by 1 base; bases with no gene match: 5. Regarding time point: peak reinfection, 3 to 8 weeks after reinfection detection. TCR sequencing was done directly ex vivo on sorted cells, without expansion in vitro. At all three reinfection time points, viable CD3+ CD8+ CD45RO- cells from a couple of donors served as controls. The repertoire was sequenced with immunoSEQ multiplex PCR; TCRdb's copy has only in-frame clones and lacks some. Among 35,000 to 55,000 clones, approximately 87% were seen once, and the ten largest hold more than 0.95%.

Sequencing was carried out using naive CD8+ T cells sorted from blood. The chain couples TRBV28 to TRBJ1-5; TRBD1 matches 8 bases. This TCR came from a young man with hepatitis C virus infection. CDR3 amino acids: CASSLYGQGPNQPQHF. The CDR3 DNA is TGTGCCAGCAGTTTATACGGACAGGGCCCCAATCAGCCCCAGCATTTT. The whole variable domain, filled in from reference TRBV28 and TRBJ1-5, reads DVKVTQSSRYLVKRTGEKVFLECVQDMDHENMFWYRQDPGLGLRLIYFSYDVKMKEKGDIPEGYSVSREKKERFSLILESASTNQTSMYLCASSLYGQGPNQPQHFGDGTRLSIL.